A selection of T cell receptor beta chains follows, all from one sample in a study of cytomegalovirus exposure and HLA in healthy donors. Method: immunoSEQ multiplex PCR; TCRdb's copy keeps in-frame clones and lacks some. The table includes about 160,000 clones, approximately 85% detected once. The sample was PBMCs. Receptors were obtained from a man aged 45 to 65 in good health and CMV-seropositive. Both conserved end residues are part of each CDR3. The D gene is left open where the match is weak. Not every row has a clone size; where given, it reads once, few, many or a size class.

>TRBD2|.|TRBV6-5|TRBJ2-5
CASSLTSGAIETQYF
TGTGCCAGCAGCTTGACTAGCGGGGCGATAGAGACCCAGTACTTC
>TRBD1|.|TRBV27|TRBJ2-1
CASSPGQGNNEQFF
TGTGCCAGCAGTCCGGGACAGGGGAACAATGAGCAGTTCTTC
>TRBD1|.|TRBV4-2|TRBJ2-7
CASSQGQGGSYEQYF
TGTGCCAGCAGCCAAGGACAGGGTGGATCCTACGAGCAGTACTTC
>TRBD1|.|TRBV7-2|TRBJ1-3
CASSLQTGSGNTIYF
TGTGCCAGCAGCTTACAGACAGGGTCTGGAAACACCATATATTTT
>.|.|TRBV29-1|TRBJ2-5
CSVGAGHQETQYF
TGCAGCGTTGGGGCGGGCCACCAAGAGACCCAGTACTTC
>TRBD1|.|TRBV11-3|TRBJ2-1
CASSSRDRPYNEQFF
TGTGCCAGCAGCTCCCGGGACAGGCCCTACAATGAGCAGTTCTTC
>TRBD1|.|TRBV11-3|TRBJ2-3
CASSPGQGAITDTQYF
TGTGCCAGCAGCCCGGGACAGGGGGCGATCACAGATACGCAGTATTTT
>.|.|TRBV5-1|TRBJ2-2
CASSLDGTGDTGELFF
TGCGCCAGCAGCTTGGATGGTACGGGAGACACCGGGGAGCTGTTTTTT
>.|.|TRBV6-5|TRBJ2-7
CASSTVGGHIYEQYF
TGTGCCAGCAGTACTGTCGGAGGGCATATCTACGAGCAGTACTTC
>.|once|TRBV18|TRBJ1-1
CASSPIAGDAIAEAFF
TGTGCCAGCTCACCGATAGCAGGGGACGCGATCGCTGAAGCTTTCTTT
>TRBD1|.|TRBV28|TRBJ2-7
CASTSGQGGTYEQYF
TGTGCCAGCACCTCCGGACAGGGGGGCACCTACGAGCAGTACTTC
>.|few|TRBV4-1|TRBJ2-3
CASSQGALYRGGPDTQYF
TGCGCCAGCAGCCAGGGGGCGTTATACAGGGGGGGGCCAGATACGCAGTATTTT